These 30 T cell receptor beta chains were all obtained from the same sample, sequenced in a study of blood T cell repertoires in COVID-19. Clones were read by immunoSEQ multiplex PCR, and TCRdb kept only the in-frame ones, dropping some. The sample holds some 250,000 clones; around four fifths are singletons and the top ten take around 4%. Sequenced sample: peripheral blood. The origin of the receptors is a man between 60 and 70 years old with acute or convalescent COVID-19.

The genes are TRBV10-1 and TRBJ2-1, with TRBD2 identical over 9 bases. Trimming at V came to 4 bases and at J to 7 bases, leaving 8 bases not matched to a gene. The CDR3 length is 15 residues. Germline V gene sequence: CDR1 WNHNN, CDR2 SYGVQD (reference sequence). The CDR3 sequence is CASSVGGGGRNEQFF. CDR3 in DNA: TGCGCCAGCAGTGTAGGCGGGGGGGGGCGTAATGAGCAGTTCTTC.

This chain's CDR3 is CASSPQMSGTKTETQYF. CDR3 sequence (DNA): TGTGCCAGCTCACCCCAAATGTCAGGGACAAAAACAGAGACCCAGTACTTC. V usage is TRBV18 and J usage is TRBJ2-5, with D possibly matching TRBD1 (6 bases). V was pared by 3 bases and J by 4 bases, with 21 bases between. The CDR3 contains 17 residues. The germline gives CDR1 KGHSH, CDR2 LQKENI. The whole variable domain, remainder taken from reference TRBV18 and TRBJ2-5, is NAGVMQNPRHLVRRRGQEARLRCSPMKGHSHVYWYRQLPEEGLKFMVYLQKENIIDESGMPKERFSAEFPKEGPSILRIQQVVRGDSAAYFCASSPQMSGTKTETQYFGPGTRLLVL.

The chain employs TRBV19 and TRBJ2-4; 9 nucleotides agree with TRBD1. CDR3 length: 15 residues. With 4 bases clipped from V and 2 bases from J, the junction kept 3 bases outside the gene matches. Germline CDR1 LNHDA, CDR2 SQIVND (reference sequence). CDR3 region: CASSRQGETKNIQYF. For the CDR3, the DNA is TGTGCCAGTAGTAGACAGGGGGAGACCAAAAACATTCAGTACTTC.

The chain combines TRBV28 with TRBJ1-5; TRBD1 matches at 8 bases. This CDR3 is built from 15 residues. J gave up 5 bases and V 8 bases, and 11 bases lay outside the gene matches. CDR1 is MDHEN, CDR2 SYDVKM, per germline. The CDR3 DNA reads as TGTGCCAGCGCCACCCAGGACAGGGCGTATCAGCCCCAGCATTTT. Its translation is CASATQDRAYQPQHF.

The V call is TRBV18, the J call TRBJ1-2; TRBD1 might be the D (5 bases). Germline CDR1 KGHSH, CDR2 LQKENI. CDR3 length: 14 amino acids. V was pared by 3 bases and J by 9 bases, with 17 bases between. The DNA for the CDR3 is TGTGCCAGCTCACCGTCGGTGGCAGGGAATCGCTACACCTTC. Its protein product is CASSPSVAGNRYTF.

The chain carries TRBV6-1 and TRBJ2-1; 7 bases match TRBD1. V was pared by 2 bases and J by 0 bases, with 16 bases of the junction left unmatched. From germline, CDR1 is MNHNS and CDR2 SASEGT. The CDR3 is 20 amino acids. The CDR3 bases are TGTGCCAGCAGTGAACATATCCACGCAGGACAGGTCAGCTCCTACAATGAGCAGTTCTTC. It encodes CASSEHIHAGQVSSYNEQFF.

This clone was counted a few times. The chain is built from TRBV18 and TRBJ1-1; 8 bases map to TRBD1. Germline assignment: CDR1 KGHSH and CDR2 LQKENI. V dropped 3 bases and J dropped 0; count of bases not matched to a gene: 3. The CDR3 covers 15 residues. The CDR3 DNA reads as TGTGCCAGCTCACCGCAGGGGGCGATGAACACTGAAGCTTTCTTT. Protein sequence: CASSPQGAMNTEAFF. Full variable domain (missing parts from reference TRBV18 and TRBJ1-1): NAGVMQNPRHLVRRRGQEARLRCSPMKGHSHVYWYRQLPEEGLKFMVYLQKENIIDESGMPKERFSAEFPKEGPSILRIQQVVRGDSAAYFCASSPQGAMNTEAFFGQGTRLTVV.

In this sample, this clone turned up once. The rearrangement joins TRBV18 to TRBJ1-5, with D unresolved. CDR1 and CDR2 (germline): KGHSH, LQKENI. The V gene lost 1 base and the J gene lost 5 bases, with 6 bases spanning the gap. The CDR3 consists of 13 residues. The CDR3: CASSPHLDQPQHF. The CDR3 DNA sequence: TGTGCCAGCTCACCACATCTAGATCAGCCCCAGCATTTT. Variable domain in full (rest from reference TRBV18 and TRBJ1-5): NAGVMQNPRHLVRRRGQEARLRCSPMKGHSHVYWYRQLPEEGLKFMVYLQKENIIDESGMPKERFSAEFPKEGPSILRIQQVVRGDSAAYFCASSPHLDQPQHFGDGTRLSIL.

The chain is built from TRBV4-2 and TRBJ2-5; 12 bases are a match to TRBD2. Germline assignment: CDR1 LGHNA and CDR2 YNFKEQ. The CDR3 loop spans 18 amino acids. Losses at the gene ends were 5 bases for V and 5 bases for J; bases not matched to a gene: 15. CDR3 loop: CASSFRRASGGAQETQYF. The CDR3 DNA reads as TGTGCCAGCAGCTTTAGGAGGGCTAGCGGGGGGGCTCAGGAGACCCAGTACTTC.

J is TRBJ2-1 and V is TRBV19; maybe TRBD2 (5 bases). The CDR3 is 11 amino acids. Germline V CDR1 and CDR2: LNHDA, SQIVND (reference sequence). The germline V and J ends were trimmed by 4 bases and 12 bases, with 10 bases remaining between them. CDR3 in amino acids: CASSTGFMQFF. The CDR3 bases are TGTGCCAGTAGTACGGGATTTATGCAGTTCTTC.

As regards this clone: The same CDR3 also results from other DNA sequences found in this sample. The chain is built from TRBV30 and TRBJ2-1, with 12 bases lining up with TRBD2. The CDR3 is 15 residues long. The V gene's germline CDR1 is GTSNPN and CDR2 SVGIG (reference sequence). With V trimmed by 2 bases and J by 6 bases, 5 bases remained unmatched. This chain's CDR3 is CAWSRGLAGSNEQFF. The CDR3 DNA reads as TGTGCCTGGAGTAGAGGACTAGCGGGGAGCAATGAGCAGTTCTTC.

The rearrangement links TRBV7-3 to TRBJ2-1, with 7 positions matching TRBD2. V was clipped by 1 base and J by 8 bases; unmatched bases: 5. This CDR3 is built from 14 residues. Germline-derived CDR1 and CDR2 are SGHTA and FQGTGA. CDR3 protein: CASSLNGGSDEQFF. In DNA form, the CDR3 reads TGTGCCAGCAGCTTAAATGGCGGGAGCGATGAGCAGTTCTTC.

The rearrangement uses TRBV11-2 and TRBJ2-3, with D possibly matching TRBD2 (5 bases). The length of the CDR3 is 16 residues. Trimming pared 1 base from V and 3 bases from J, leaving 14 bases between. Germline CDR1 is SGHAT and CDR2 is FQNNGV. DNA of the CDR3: TGTGCCAGCAGCTTAGGGGCTAATCGGGGTACAGATACGCAGTATTTT. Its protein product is CASSLGANRGTDTQYF.

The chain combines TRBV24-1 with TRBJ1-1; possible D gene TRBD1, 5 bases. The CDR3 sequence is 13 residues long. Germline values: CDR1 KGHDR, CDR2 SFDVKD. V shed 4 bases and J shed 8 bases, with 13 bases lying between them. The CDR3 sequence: CATSDPIRGEAFF. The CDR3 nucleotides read TGTGCCACCAGTGACCCCATCCGGGGGGAAGCTTTCTTT.

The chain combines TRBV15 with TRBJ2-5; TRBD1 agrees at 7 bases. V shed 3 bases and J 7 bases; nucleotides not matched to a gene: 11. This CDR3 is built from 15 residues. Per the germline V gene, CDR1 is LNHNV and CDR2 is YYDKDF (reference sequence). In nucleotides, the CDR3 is TGTGCCACCAGCAGGGATCAGACAGGGATCGGGACCCAGTACTTC. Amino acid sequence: CATSRDQTGIGTQYF.

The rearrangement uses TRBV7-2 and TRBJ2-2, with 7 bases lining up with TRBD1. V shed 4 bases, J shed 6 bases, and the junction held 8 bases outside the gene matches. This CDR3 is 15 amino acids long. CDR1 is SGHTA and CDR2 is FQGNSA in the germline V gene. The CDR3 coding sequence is TGTGCCAGCAGCTCACAGACAGGGTGGGCCGGGGAGCTGTTTTTT. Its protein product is CASSSQTGWAGELFF. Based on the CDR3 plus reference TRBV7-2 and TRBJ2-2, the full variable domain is GAGVSQSPSNKVTEKGKDVELRCDPISGHTALYWYRQSLGQGLEFLIYFQGNSAPDKSGLPSDRFSAERTGGSVSTLTIQRTQQEDSAVYLCASSSQTGWAGELFFGEGSRLTVL.

The CDR3 sequence: CASSLGGGLQGGAFF. CDR3 DNA: TGTGCCAGCAGCTTAGGGGGAGGTCTCCAGGGTGGGGCTTTCTTT. The chain is built from TRBV7-9 and TRBJ1-1; a weak D match, TRBD1 (5 bases). The length of the CDR3 is 15 residues. Per germline, CDR1 SEHNR and CDR2 FQNEAQ (reference sequence). Trimming left V 1 base short and J 11 bases short, with 20 bases between. The whole variable domain, remainder taken from reference TRBV7-9 and TRBJ1-1, is DTGVSQNPRHKITKRGQNVTFRCDPISEHNRLYWYRQTLGQGPEFLTYFQNEAQLEKSRLLSDRFSAERPKGSFSTLEIQRTEQGDSAMYLCASSLGGGLQGGAFFGQGTRLTVV.

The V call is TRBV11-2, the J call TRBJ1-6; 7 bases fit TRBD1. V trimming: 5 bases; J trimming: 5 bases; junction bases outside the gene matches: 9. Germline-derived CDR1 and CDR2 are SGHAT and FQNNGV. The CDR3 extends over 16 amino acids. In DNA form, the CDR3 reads TGTGCCAGCAGCCGGGCCGGACAGGCGGATAATTCACCCCTCCACTTT. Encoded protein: CASSRAGQADNSPLHF. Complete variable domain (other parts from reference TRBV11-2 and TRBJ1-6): EAGVAQSPRYKIIEKRQSVAFWCNPISGHATLYWYQQILGQGPKLLIQFQNNGVVDDSQLPKDRFSAERLKGVDSTLKIQPAKLEDSAVYLCASSRAGQADNSPLHFGNGTRLTVT.

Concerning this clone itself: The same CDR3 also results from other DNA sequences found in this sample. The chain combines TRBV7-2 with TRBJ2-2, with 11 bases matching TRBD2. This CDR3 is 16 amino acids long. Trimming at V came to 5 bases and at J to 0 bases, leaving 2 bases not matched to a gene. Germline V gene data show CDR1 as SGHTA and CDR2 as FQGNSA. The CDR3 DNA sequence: TGTGCCAGCAGCCTGGGACTAGCGGCGAACACCGGGGAGCTGTTTTTT. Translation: CASSLGLAANTGELFF.

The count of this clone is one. CDR3 bases: TGTGCCATCAGGCCGGGACAGCTTTACAATGAGCAGTTCTTC. Its protein product is CAIRPGQLYNEQFF. J is TRBJ2-1 and V is TRBV10-3; 7 nucleotides agree with TRBD1. V lost 6 bases, J lost 4 bases, and 6 bases stayed unmatched. The CDR3 length is 14 residues. Germline CDR1 reads ENHRY; CDR2 reads SYGVKD.

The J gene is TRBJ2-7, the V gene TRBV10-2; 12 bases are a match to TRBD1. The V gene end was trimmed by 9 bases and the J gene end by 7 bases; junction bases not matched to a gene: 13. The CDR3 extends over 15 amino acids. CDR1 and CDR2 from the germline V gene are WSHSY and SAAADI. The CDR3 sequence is CASTTPGQGAREQYF. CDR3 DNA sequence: TGCGCCAGTACTACTCCGGGACAGGGGGCGAGGGAGCAGTACTTC.

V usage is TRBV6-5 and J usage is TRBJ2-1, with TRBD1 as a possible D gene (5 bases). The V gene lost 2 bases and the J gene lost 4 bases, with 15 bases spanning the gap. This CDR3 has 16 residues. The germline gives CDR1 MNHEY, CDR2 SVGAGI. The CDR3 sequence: CASSYPGSGPYNEQFF. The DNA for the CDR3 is TGTGCCAGCAGTTACCCAGGGTCGGGTCCATACAATGAGCAGTTCTTC.

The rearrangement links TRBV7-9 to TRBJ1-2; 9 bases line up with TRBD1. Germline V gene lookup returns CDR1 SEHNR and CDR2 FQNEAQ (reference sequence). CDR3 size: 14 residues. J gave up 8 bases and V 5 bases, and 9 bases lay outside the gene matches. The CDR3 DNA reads TGTGCCAGCAGCCCGGACAGGGGACTGTGGGGCTACACCTTC. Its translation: CASSPDRGLWGYTF.

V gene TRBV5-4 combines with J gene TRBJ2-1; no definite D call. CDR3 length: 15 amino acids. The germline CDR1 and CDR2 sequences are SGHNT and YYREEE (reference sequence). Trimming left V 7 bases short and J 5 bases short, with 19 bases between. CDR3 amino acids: CASRAQGGPHNEQFF. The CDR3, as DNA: TGTGCCAGCCGCGCCCAAGGCGGCCCGCACAATGAGCAGTTCTTC.

The CDR3 coding sequence is TGTGCCAGCAGCCCTCAAGCGGGGGTGCCGAGGGATACGCAGTATTTT. It specifies CASSPQAGVPRDTQYF. This rearrangement joins TRBV7-9 to TRBJ2-3; 8 nucleotides align to TRBD2. The ends lost 5 bases at V and 6 bases at J; junction bases unmatched: 13. The germline gives CDR1 SEHNR, CDR2 FQNEAQ (reference sequence). CDR3 length: 16 amino acids.

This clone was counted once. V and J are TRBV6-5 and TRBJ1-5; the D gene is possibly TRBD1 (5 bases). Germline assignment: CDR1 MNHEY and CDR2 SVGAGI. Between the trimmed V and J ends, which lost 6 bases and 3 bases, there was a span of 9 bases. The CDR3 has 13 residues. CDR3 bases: TGTGCCAGCAGCGGGACTCCCAATCAGCCCCAGCATTTT. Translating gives CASSGTPNQPQHF.

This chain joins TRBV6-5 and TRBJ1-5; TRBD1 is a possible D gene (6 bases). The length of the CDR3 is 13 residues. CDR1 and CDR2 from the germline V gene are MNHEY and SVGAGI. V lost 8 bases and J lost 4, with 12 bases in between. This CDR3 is CASSLGTNQPQHF. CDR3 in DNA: TGTGCCAGCTCACTGGGGACAAATCAGCCCCAGCATTTT.

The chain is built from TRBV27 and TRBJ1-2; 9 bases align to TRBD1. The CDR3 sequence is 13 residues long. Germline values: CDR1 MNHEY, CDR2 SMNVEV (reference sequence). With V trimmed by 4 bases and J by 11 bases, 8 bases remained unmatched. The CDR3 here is CASSYPGTGRYTF. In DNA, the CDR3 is TGTGCCAGCAGTTACCCCGGGACAGGGAGGTACACCTTC.

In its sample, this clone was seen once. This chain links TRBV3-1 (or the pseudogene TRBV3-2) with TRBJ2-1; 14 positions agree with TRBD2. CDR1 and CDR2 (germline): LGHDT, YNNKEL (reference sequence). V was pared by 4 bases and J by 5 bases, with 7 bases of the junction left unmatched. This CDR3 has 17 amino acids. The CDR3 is CASSRGLAGAGNNEQFF. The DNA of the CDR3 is TGTGCCAGCAGCCGGGGACTAGCGGGGGCCGGGAACAATGAGCAGTTCTTC.

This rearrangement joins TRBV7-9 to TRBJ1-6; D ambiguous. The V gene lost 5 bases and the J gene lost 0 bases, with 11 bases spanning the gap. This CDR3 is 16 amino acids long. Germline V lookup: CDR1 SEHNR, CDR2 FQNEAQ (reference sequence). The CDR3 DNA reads TGTGCCAGCAGCAGGACTGGCCGCTCCTATAATTCACCCCTCCACTTT. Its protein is CASSRTGRSYNSPLHF.